The 3 T cell receptor beta chains below all came from one sample that was sequenced in a study of response to subunit inactivated influenza vaccine. TCRdb re-called the RT-PCR reads through MiXCR, storing one row per CDR3 protein. The sample lists a few hundred thousand distinct CDR3 sequences; approximately 14% were seen once. Sequences were derived from PBMCs from blood, sampled approximately 12 days after vaccination. All receptors derive from a man aged 50 to 60 who received an inactivated influenza vaccine.

The CDR3 coding sequence is TGTGCCAGCAGCACCGGGACTAGCGGGAATGAAAACTACGAGCAGTACTTC. It encodes CASSTGTSGNENYEQYF. The gene calls are TRBV5-6 and TRBJ2-7, with 13 bases matching TRBD2. CDR3 length: 17 amino acids. V was clipped by 4 bases and J by 3 bases; unmatched bases: 10. The V gene's germline CDR1 is SGHDT and CDR2 YYEEEE.

This rearrangement joins TRBV27 to TRBJ2-1, with D possibly being TRBD1 (5 bases). Germline V CDR1 and CDR2: MNHEY, SMNVEV (reference sequence). This CDR3 spans 14 amino acids. V lost 6 bases and J 5 bases, leaving 14 bases between the germline ends. As DNA, the CDR3 is TGTGCCAGCAGAGGACACCGCCTGGACAATGAGCAGTTCTTC. Its protein is CASRGHRLDNEQFF.

The sample holds a few counts of this clonotype. This chain connects TRBV2 to TRBJ2-1; 7 bases agree with TRBD2. Looked up from germline, CDR1 is SNHLY and CDR2 is FYNNEI. J lost 1 base, V lost 6 bases, and 9 bases had no gene match. CDR3 length: 16 amino acids. The CDR3 loop is CASRPIGGSSYNEQFF. The CDR3 nucleotides read TGTGCCAGCAGGCCGATTGGCGGGAGTTCCTACAATGAGCAGTTCTTC.